Following are 24 T cell receptor beta chains from one sample sequenced in a study of shared clonotypes between healthy human individuals. The assay was immunoSEQ multiplex PCR, and TCRdb's table has in-frame clones only and misses some. The sample carries about 600,000 clones, roughly four fifths recorded once. The sequenced material came from PBMCs. These receptors came from a woman aged 40 to 50 in good health. Some clones in this sample may be carry-over from other donors' samples.

This chain joins TRBV30 and TRBJ1-1; no clear D. The V gene lost 4 bases and the J gene lost 3 bases, with 6 bases spanning the gap. This CDR3 spans 11 amino acids. Germline-derived CDR1 and CDR2 are GTSNPN and SVGIG (reference sequence). The CDR3 DNA sequence: TGTGCCTGGAAGATGGACACTGAAGCTTTCTTT. Amino acid sequence: CAWKMDTEAFF.

The V call is TRBV28, the J call TRBJ2-5, with 7 bases lining up with TRBD2. Germline lookup yields CDR1 MDHEN and CDR2 SYDVKM. CDR3 length equals 14 residues. Trimming at V came to 2 bases and at J to 5 bases, leaving 5 bases not matched to a gene. CDR3 region: CASSLVVGGETQYF. For the CDR3, the DNA is TGTGCCAGCAGTTTAGTAGTGGGGGGGGAGACCCAGTACTTC.

The genes are TRBV28 and TRBJ1-5; no clear D gene. The V and J ends lost 7 bases and 6 bases respectively, with 16 bases between them. Germline V gene lookup returns CDR1 MDHEN and CDR2 SYDVKM. The CDR3 runs 14 residues. The CDR3 DNA is TGTGCCAGCACTTCCCTCTCCCTGAGTCAGCCCCAGCATTTT. Translated, it gives CASTSLSLSQPQHF.

The V and J genes are TRBV11-2 and TRBJ2-5, with D perhaps matching TRBD2 (7 bases). The tail of the sequence fits TRBJ2-7 better, so the J call may be wrong. CDR1 and CDR2 from the germline V gene are SGHAT and FQNNGV. The CDR3 contains 16 residues. This chain's CDR3 is CASSLLVGGRGREQYF. CDR3 nucleotides: TGTGCCAGCAGCTTACTGGTCGGGGGGCGAGGTCGCGAGCAGTACTTC.

This chain uses TRBV11-2 with TRBJ1-2; D is possibly TRBD1 (5 bases). The CDR3 spans 15 residues. V was shortened by 2 bases and J by 2 bases, with 12 bases between the two germline ends. Per the germline V gene, CDR1 is SGHAT and CDR2 is FQNNGV. The CDR3, as DNA: TGTGCCAGCAGCTTACGGCCGGCAGGGAACTATGGCTACACCTTC. This translates into CASSLRPAGNYGYTF.

The rearrangement joins TRBV11-2 to TRBJ2-7; 10 nucleotides line up with TRBD2. The CDR3 has 16 amino acids. Germline trimming cut 1 base from V and 5 bases from J; bases unmatched to any gene: 8. In germline, CDR1 is SGHAT, CDR2 FQNNGV. This chain's CDR3 is CASSLGASGRADEQYF. CDR3 DNA: TGTGCCAGCAGCTTAGGCGCTAGCGGGAGAGCCGACGAGCAGTACTTC.

V gene TRBV6-1 combines with J gene TRBJ2-7, with D tentatively TRBD1 (6 bases). CDR1 and CDR2 (germline): MNHNS, SASEGT. CDR3 size: 14 residues. The V end lost 8 bases, the J end lost 5 bases, and 19 bases lay between the germline ends. CDR3 DNA: TGTGCCAGCCTCGGGGTAAGGGGGACGCACGAGCAGTACTTC. Its protein is CASLGVRGTHEQYF.

This rearrangement joins TRBV7-2 to TRBJ1-4; D possibly corresponds to TRBD1 (5 bases). V lost 4 bases to trimming and J lost 1 base, with 13 bases between them. This CDR3 comprises 16 residues. The germline V gene encodes CDR1 SGHTA and CDR2 FQGNSA. CDR3 nucleotide sequence: TGTGCCAGCAGCTCGGAGGGACGGGTAACTAATGAAAAACTGTTTTTT. The encoded protein is CASSSEGRVTNEKLFF.

The chain is built from TRBV6-1 and TRBJ1-1; D not resolved. V dropped 2 bases and J dropped 5 bases, with 12 bases sitting between them. The CDR3 consists of 14 residues. Germline V gene lookup returns CDR1 MNHNS and CDR2 SASEGT. The CDR3 loop is CASSERPRGTEAFF. In DNA, the CDR3 is TGTGCCAGCAGTGAACGTCCCCGGGGTACTGAAGCTTTCTTT.

This chain uses TRBV9 with TRBJ1-1, with unresolved D. CDR3 length equals 14 residues. CDR1 SGDLS and CDR2 YYNGEE come from the germline V gene. The V and J ends lost 4 bases and 1 base respectively, with 11 bases between them. For the CDR3, the DNA is TGTGCCAGCAGCCGGGAGCCAGAGAACACTGAAGCTTTCTTT. Its protein is CASSREPENTEAFF.

The chain has TRBV18 and TRBJ1-3; D uncertain. The V gene's germline CDR1 is KGHSH and CDR2 LQKENI. This CDR3 has 12 amino acids. Trimming took off 2 bases at V and 1 base at J, with 0 bases between the two ends. The DNA for the CDR3 is TGTGCCAGCTCACCATCTGGAAACACCATATATTTT. Encoded protein: CASSPSGNTIYF.

This chain links TRBV5-1 with TRBJ1-2; D is unclear. CDR1 is SGHRS, CDR2 YFSETQ, per germline. This CDR3 is 13 amino acids long. Trimming removed 1 base at V and 4 bases at J, with 8 bases between. CDR3 coding DNA: TGCGCCAGCAGCTTGAACAGTCCCTATGGCTACACCTTC. Protein product: CASSLNSPYGYTF.

The chain has TRBV5-5 and TRBJ1-4; D might be TRBD1 (6 bases). The CDR3 length is 12 residues. V lost 4 bases, J lost 11 bases, and 12 bases lay in between. CDR1 and CDR2 from the germline V gene are SGHKS and YYEKEE (reference sequence). The CDR3 DNA reads TGTGCCAGCAGCCTAATCAGGGGCAAACTGTTTTTT. It is translated as CASSLIRGKLFF.

The table lists this clone with a few counts. The chain recombines TRBV7-9 with TRBJ1-4; the D is unclear. V gave up 4 bases and J gave up 17 bases, with 17 bases separating them. CDR3 size: 12 residues. The germline CDR1 and CDR2 sequences are SEHNR and FQNEAQ (reference sequence). As DNA, the CDR3 is TGTGCCAGCAGCTCTGACTGGTCGGACCCCTTTTTT. Translating it yields CASSSDWSDPFF.

V is TRBV5-4 and J is TRBJ2-1, with D possibly TRBD1 on 8 matching bases. The V and J ends lost 4 bases and 4 bases respectively, with 15 bases between them. The CDR3 sequence is 15 residues long. The germline gives CDR1 SGHNT, CDR2 YYREEE (reference sequence). In DNA form, the CDR3 reads TGTGCCAGCAGCAGCGGGGACAGGTATTACAATGAGCAGTTCTTC. It encodes CASSSGDRYYNEQFF.

The table lists this clone with a count of one. The chain links TRBV30 to TRBJ2-5; D is unclear. The DNA end lines up better with TRBJ2-7; the J call may be wrong. This CDR3 has 13 residues. The germline gives CDR1 GTSNPN, CDR2 SVGIG (reference sequence). This chain's CDR3 is CAWNRQNSYEQYF. The DNA of the CDR3 is TGTGCCTGGAACCGACAAAACTCCTACGAGCAGTACTTC.

The chain is built from TRBV5-6 and TRBJ1-2, with TRBD1 as a possible D gene (5 bases). From germline, CDR1 is SGHDT and CDR2 YYEEEE. V shed 6 bases and J shed 4 bases, with 19 bases lying between them. This CDR3 has 15 amino acids. CDR3: CASTPGSGGLYGYTF. For the CDR3, the DNA is TGTGCCAGCACCCCCGGGTCCGGGGGACTCTATGGCTACACCTTC. Full variable domain (missing parts from reference TRBV5-6 and TRBJ1-2): DAGVTQSPTHLIKTRGQQVTLRCSPKSGHDTVSWYQQALGQGPQFIFQYYEEEERQRGNFPDRFSGHQFPNYSSELNVNALLLGDSALYLCASTPGSGGLYGYTFGSGTRLTVV.

The V and J genes are TRBV7-6 and TRBJ1-5; D is perhaps TRBD1 (6 bases). This CDR3 has 14 residues. The ends were cut back, 2 bases at V and 3 bases at J, with 8 bases in the middle. CDR1 and CDR2 (germline): SGHVS, FNYEAQ. This chain's CDR3 is CASSLQGNNQPQHF. The DNA for the CDR3 is TGTGCCAGCAGCTTACAGGGGAACAATCAGCCCCAGCATTTT.

The chain carries TRBV6-1 and TRBJ1-1; D not resolved. The germline CDR1 and CDR2 sequences are MNHNS and SASEGT. CDR3 length: 14 amino acids. The V and J ends lost 4 bases and 1 base respectively, with 10 bases between them. Here the CDR3 DNA reads TGTGCCAGCAGTGTTTCGCCGGAGAACACTGAAGCTTTCTTT. This codes for CASSVSPENTEAFF.

This clone was detected only a few times. The genes are TRBV18 and TRBJ2-5; D gene ambiguous. The germline V and J ends were trimmed by 4 bases and 3 bases, with 9 bases remaining between them. This CDR3 spans 13 amino acids. CDR1 and CDR2 from the germline V gene are KGHSH and LQKENI. The CDR3 coding sequence is TGTGCCAGCTCACTCCCTGGGGAAGAGACCCAGTACTTC. Translated: CASSLPGEETQYF. The full variable domain, completed using reference TRBV18 and TRBJ2-5, is NAGVMQNPRHLVRRRGQEARLRCSPMKGHSHVYWYRQLPEEGLKFMVYLQKENIIDESGMPKERFSAEFPKEGPSILRIQQVVRGDSAAYFCASSLPGEETQYFGPGTRLLVL.

The chain links TRBV9 to TRBJ2-6; 9 bases are a match to TRBD1. The CDR3 covers 16 residues. V was pared by 4 bases and J by 2 bases, with 4 bases of the junction left unmatched. Germline V gene lookup returns CDR1 SGDLS and CDR2 YYNGEE. Here the CDR3 DNA reads TGTGCCAGCAGCCCACGACAGGGGGCTGGGGCCAACGTCCTGACTTTC. Its protein product is CASSPRQGAGANVLTF.

This clone was detected many times. The gene calls are TRBV4-2 and TRBJ2-1; TRBD2 agrees at 9 bases. The CDR3 spans 16 residues. Germline values: CDR1 LGHNA, CDR2 YNFKEQ. V lost 0 bases and J lost 5; bases outside the gene matches: 5. The CDR3 here is CASSQDSSSGDNEQFF. The CDR3 DNA reads as TGTGCCAGCAGCCAAGATTCGTCTAGCGGGGACAATGAGCAGTTCTTC.

The rearrangement joins TRBV7-3 to TRBJ2-1; TRBD2 aligns across 8 bases. Germline lookup yields CDR1 SGHTA and CDR2 FQGTGA. The CDR3 extends over 15 amino acids. The trim removed 5 bases at V and 6 bases at J, leaving 9 bases unmatched. CDR3 in amino acids: CASSLVGTRGNEQFF. The DNA for the CDR3 is TGTGCCAGCAGCCTAGTAGGGACTAGGGGCAATGAGCAGTTCTTC.

This clone was counted a few times. The chain combines TRBV2 with TRBJ1-3; D gene uncertain. There are 15 residues in the CDR3. V lost 2 bases and J lost 2, with 10 bases in between. CDR1 SNHLY and CDR2 FYNNEI come from the germline V gene. The CDR3 sequence: CASSERSEAGNTIYF. The DNA of the CDR3 is TGTGCCAGCAGTGAACGATCCGAGGCTGGAAACACCATATATTTT.